A selection of T cell receptor beta chains follows, all from one sample in a study of beta chain features in type 1 diabetes. Measured with immunoSEQ multiplex PCR; TCRdb has only the in-frame clones, and not every one. The sample shows hundreds of thousands of clones, around a sixth of them seen only once. The sample taken for sequencing was naive CD4+ T cells from blood. Source of these receptors: a man aged 18 to 30 in good health. CDR3s include the opening cysteine and the closing phenylalanine or tryptophan. A D gene is named only where the DNA matches it firmly. A row's size may be missing; if present it is once, few, many or a size class.

j_call clone_size v_call d_call cdr3_aa cdr3_nt
TRBJ2-4 few TRBV13 . CASSQVGVKNIQYF TGTGCCAGCAGCCAGGTCGGGGTCAAAAACATTCAGTACTTC
TRBJ1-2 . TRBV5-6 TRBD1 CASSEEGGANYGYTF TGTGCCAGCAGCGAGGAAGGGGGCGCCAACTATGGCTACACCTTC
TRBJ2-4 few TRBV29-1 . CSVAGRLTKNIQYF TGCAGCGTCGCAGGGAGATTAACAAAAAACATTCAGTACTTC
TRBJ2-5 . TRBV7-2 . CASSLKEGETQYF TGTGCCAGCAGCTTAAAGGAGGGGGAGACCCAGTACTTC
TRBJ1-1 . TRBV29-1 TRBD1 CSATGSMNTEAFF TGCAGCGCGACAGGGTCCATGAACACTGAAGCTTTCTTT
TRBJ1-1 few TRBV9 TRBD1 CASSADRDSTEAFF TGTGCCAGCAGCGCGGACAGGGATAGCACTGAAGCTTTCTTT
TRBJ2-7 . TRBV28 . CASRTPGQSYEQYF TGTGCCAGCAGGACTCCGGGACAATCCTACGAGCAGTACTTC
TRBJ2-1 few TRBV20-1 . CSARWVNEQFF TGCAGTGCTAGATGGGTGAATGAGCAGTTCTTC
TRBJ2-7 . TRBV2 . CASSDTWEQYF TGTGCCAGCAGTGACACGTGGGAGCAGTACTTC
TRBJ1-1 . TRBV7-9 . CASSSSLGRLTEAFF TGTGCCAGCAGCTCTTCATTGGGACGACTCACTGAAGCTTTCTTT
TRBJ2-2 few TRBV28 . CASSLRPHYTGELFF TGTGCCAGCAGTTTGCGTCCCCATTACACCGGGGAGCTGTTTTTT
TRBJ1-2 few TRBV28 TRBD1 CASRITGANYGYTF TGTGCCAGCAGAATCACAGGGGCGAACTATGGCTACACCTTC
TRBJ2-1 few TRBV2 . CASRTGLSSYNEQFF TGTGCCAGCAGGACGGGACTTAGCTCCTACAATGAGCAGTTCTTC
TRBJ2-2 few TRBV29-1 TRBD2 CSVDPSGKYTGELFF TGCAGCGTTGACCCCAGCGGGAAGTACACCGGGGAGCTGTTTTTT
TRBJ2-3 . TRBV4-2 . CASSPGTFIDTQYF TGTGCCAGCAGCCCCGGGACGTTTATAGATACGCAGTATTTT
TRBJ2-3 . TRBV5-1 TRBD2 CASSSLAGLAGSTDTQYF TGCGCCAGCAGCTCTCTCGCGGGACTAGCGGGAAGCACAGATACGCAGTATTTT
TRBJ2-3 few TRBV4-1 TRBD2 CASSRSGVTDTQYF TGCGCCAGCAGCCGTAGCGGGGTCACAGATACGCAGTATTTT
TRBJ1-1 once TRBV10-3 TRBD1 CAISLQGYTEAFF TGTGCCATCAGCCTACAGGGGTATACTGAAGCTTTCTTT
TRBJ2-3 few TRBV5-6 TRBD2 CASSRLGGGAGVGTDTQYF TGTGCCAGCAGCCGTCTTGGCGGGGGGGCAGGGGTTGGCACAGATACGCAGTATTTT
TRBJ2-2 few TRBV5-4 TRBD2 CASSSRLAGNTGELFF TGTGCCAGCAGCTCCCGACTAGCGGGGAACACCGGGGAGCTGTTTTTT
TRBJ2-4 many TRBV19 . CASSSNRGNIQYF TGTGCCAGTAGTTCGAACAGAGGAAACATTCAGTACTTC
TRBJ2-7 few TRBV13 TRBD1 CASRRTGGGYEQYF TGTGCCAGCAGACGGACAGGGGGCGGATACGAGCAGTACTTC
TRBJ1-3 few TRBV18 . CASSPGDGNTIYF TGTGCCAGCTCACCGGGGGATGGAAACACCATATATTTT
TRBJ2-1 . TRBV4-1 TRBD2 CASSQDRTSGDNEQFF TGCGCCAGCAGCCAAGATAGGACTAGCGGCGACAATGAGCAGTTCTTC
TRBJ1-2 many TRBV9 . CARLLWAYGYTF TGTGCCAGATTATTGTGGGCCTATGGCTACACCTTC
TRBJ1-1 . TRBV6-5 TRBD1 CASSYRAGGVTEAFF TGTGCCAGCAGTTACCGCGCAGGGGGGGTCACTGAAGCTTTCTTT
TRBJ1-5 few TRBV19 . CASSASNQPQHF TGTGCCAGTAGTGCTAGCAATCAGCCCCAGCATTTT
TRBJ1-1 . TRBV5-4 . CASSWEVNTEAFF TGTGCCAGCAGCTGGGAGGTGAACACTGAAGCTTTCTTT
TRBJ2-2 few TRBV7-2 . CASSSSPKSNTGELFF TGTGCCAGCAGCTCGAGTCCCAAATCGAACACCGGGGAGCTGTTTTTT
TRBJ2-3 . TRBV7-9 . CASSLLSDTQYF TGTGCCAGCAGCTTACTTTCAGATACGCAGTATTTT
TRBJ1-1 . TRBV7-2 TRBD1 CASSLGPGQGRSEAFF TGTGCCAGCAGCTTAGGTCCCGGACAGGGGAGATCTGAAGCTTTCTTT
TRBJ2-7 . TRBV15 . CATSRDWAGSYEQYF TGTGCCACCAGCAGAGATTGGGCGGGTTCCTACGAGCAGTACTTC
TRBJ2-1 . TRBV9 . CASSVVSGVPNEQFF TGTGCCAGCAGCGTAGTGTCGGGAGTTCCCAATGAGCAGTTCTTC
TRBJ2-3 few TRBV28 TRBD2 CASSLVAGVETDTQYF TGTGCCAGCAGTTTAGTGGCGGGGGTAGAGACAGATACGCAGTATTTT
TRBJ2-7 . TRBV18 . CASSPWTAVTHEQYF TGTGCCAGCTCACCATGGACGGCAGTGACCCACGAGCAGTACTTC
TRBJ2-7 . TRBV14 TRBD2 CASSQGRLASSYEQYF TGTGCCAGCAGCCAAGGAAGACTAGCGTCTTCCTACGAGCAGTACTTC
TRBJ1-5 . TRBV7-9 . CASSPSGLRRQPQHF TGTGCCAGCAGCCCATCGGGCCTCCGGAGGCAGCCCCAGCATTTT
TRBJ2-1 few TRBV6-5 . CASSVARNEQFF TGTGCCAGCAGTGTAGCGCGGAATGAGCAGTTCTTC
TRBJ1-6 few TRBV2 . CASIQGSSYNSPLHF TGTGCCAGCATACAAGGAAGCTCCTATAATTCACCCCTCCACTTT
TRBJ2-2 . TRBV19 . CASSTGVKNTGELFF TGTGCCAGTAGTACGGGGGTGAAGAACACCGGGGAGCTGTTTTTT
TRBJ2-2 . TRBV9 . CASSAFAGELFF TGTGCCAGCAGCGCCTTTGCCGGGGAGCTGTTTTTT
TRBJ2-5 . TRBV4-1 TRBD2 CASSRFGGRLEETQYF TGCGCCAGCAGCCGATTCGGCGGGAGGCTTGAAGAGACCCAGTACTTC
TRBJ2-7 . TRBV27 TRBD1 CASSRGQPPYEQYF TGTGCCAGCAGTAGGGGACAGCCACCCTACGAGCAGTACTTC
TRBJ2-2 few TRBV7-3 . CASSQADGHTGELFF TGTGCCAGCAGCCAGGCGGATGGCCACACCGGGGAGCTGTTTTTT
TRBJ2-5 . TRBV5-1 . CASSLTAYQETQYF TGCGCCAGCAGCTTGACAGCGTACCAAGAGACCCAGTACTTC
TRBJ1-2 . TRBV9 TRBD1 CASSARWTGENYGYTF TGTGCCAGCAGCGCCCGATGGACAGGAGAAAACTATGGCTACACCTTC
TRBJ1-1 few TRBV2 TRBD1 CASRDRGQNTEAFF TGTGCCAGCAGGGACAGGGGGCAAAACACTGAAGCTTTCTTT
TRBJ2-1 few TRBV30 TRBD2 CAWSSRGGDYNEQFF TGTGCCTGGAGTAGTCGCGGGGGGGATTACAATGAGCAGTTCTTC
TRBJ1-4 . TRBV5-4 . CASSLDRAPNEKLFF TGTGCCAGCAGCTTGGATCGGGCACCTAATGAAAAACTGTTTTTT
TRBJ1-4 few TRBV5-1 TRBD1 CASSLAGTGGVEKLFF TGCGCCAGCAGCTTGGCCGGGACAGGGGGCGTTGAAAAACTGTTTTTT
TRBJ2-4 few TRBV5-6 . CASSLPGPENIQYF TGTGCCAGCAGCTTACCGGGACCCGAAAACATTCAGTACTTC
TRBJ2-1 few TRBV12-5 TRBD2 CAIWTSGDILAYNEQFF TGTGCTATATGGACTAGCGGGGACATACTGGCCTACAATGAGCAGTTCTTC
TRBJ2-3 . TRBV5-6 TRBD2 CASSPTSGRARRTDTQYF TGTGCCAGCAGCCCTACTAGCGGGAGGGCTCGTCGCACAGATACGCAGTATTTT
TRBJ1-1 . TRBV6-6 TRBD1 CASSYTGGVHWAFF TGTGCCAGCAGTTATACAGGGGGCGTCCACTGGGCTTTCTTT
TRBJ2-4 . TRBV28 TRBD1 CASSFVARTGINIQYF TGTGCCAGCAGTTTCGTTGCCAGGACAGGGATAAACATTCAGTACTTC
TRBJ1-6 few TRBV30 . CAWVNPGERQDSPLHF TGTGCCTGGGTTAACCCTGGGGAACGGCAGGATTCACCCCTCCACTTT
TRBJ2-6 few TRBV25-1 TRBD1 CASTRAGGRGANVLTF TGTGCCAGCACACGAGCAGGGGGCCGTGGGGCCAACGTCCTGACTTTC
TRBJ2-3 few TRBV6-6 . CASSYARGYTDTQYF TGTGCCAGCAGTTATGCTCGCGGATACACAGATACGCAGTATTTT
TRBJ2-7 . TRBV2 TRBD1 CASSSNRGQYF TGTGCCAGCAGCTCTAACAGGGGGCAGTACTTC
TRBJ2-1 . TRBV5-1 . CASSLITGTRSGQYNEQFF TGCGCCAGCAGCTTGATAACGGGGACTCGGAGCGGACAGTACAATGAGCAGTTCTTC